This T cell receptor beta chain is from a study of beta chain features in type 1 diabetes. Every bit of the isolated RNA underwent reverse transcription, so sequencing read expressed TCRB transcripts. Sequenced by immunoSEQ multiplex PCR; TCRdb stores in-frame clones only, minus some. This table has some 900,000 clones, roughly 16% appearing once. V shed 5 bases, J shed 4 bases, and the junction held 12 bases outside the gene matches. Germline loops: CDR1 SGHVS, CDR2 FNYEAQ. The CDR3 runs to 18 residues. The receptor was isolated from a woman between 18 and 30 years old in good health. This sequence joins TRBV7-6 and TRBJ1-5; TRBD1 matches 12 bases. Material for sequencing was naive CD4+ T cells from blood. CDR3 sequence (DNA): TGTGCCAGCAGCCCCGGGACAGGGGGCACCGGGGCAAATCAGCCCCAGCATTTT. Amino acid sequence: CASSPGTGGTGANQPQHF.